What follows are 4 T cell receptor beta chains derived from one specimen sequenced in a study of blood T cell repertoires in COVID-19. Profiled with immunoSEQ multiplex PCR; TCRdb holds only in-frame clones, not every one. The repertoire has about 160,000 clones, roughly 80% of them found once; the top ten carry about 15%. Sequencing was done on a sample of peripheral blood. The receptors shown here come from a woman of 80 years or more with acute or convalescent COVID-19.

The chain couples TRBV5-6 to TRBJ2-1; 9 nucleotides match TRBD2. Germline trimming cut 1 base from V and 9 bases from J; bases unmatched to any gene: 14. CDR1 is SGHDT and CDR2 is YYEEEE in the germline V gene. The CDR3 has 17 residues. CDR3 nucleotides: TGTGCCAGCAGCTTGATTCTTAGCGGGAGTATAAGGAGTGAGCAGTTCTTC. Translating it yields CASSLILSGSIRSEQFF.

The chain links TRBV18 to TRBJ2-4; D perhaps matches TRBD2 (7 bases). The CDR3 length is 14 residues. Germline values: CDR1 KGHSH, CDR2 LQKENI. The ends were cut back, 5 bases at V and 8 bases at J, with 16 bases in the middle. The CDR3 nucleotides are TGTGCCAGCTCAAAGGGGGGCGCGGGAGACATTCAGTACTTC. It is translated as CASSKGGAGDIQYF.

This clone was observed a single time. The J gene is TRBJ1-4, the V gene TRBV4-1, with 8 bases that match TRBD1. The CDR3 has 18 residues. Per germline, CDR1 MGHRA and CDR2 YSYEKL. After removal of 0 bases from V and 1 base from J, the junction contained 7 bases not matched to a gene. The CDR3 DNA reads TGCGCCAGCAGCCAAGACGGGACAGGCTATGGAACTAATGAAAAACTGTTTTTT. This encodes CASSQDGTGYGTNEKLFF.

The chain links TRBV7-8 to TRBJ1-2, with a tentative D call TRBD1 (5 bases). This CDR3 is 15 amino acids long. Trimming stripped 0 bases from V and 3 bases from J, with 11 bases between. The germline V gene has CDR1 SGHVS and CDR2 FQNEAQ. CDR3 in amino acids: CASSLAETDDYGYTF. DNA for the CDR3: TGTGCCAGCAGCTTAGCGGAGACAGATGACTATGGCTACACCTTC.